Below, 32 T cell receptor beta chains from the same sample are listed, as sequenced in a study of T-cell memory formation after mild COVID-19. A single record per CDR3 protein comes from TCRdb applying MiXCR to the 5' RACE reads. The table shows some 31,000 distinct CDR3 sequences, with around 12% occurring only once. The material sequenced was PBMCs or a T cell subset sorted from them (not recorded which). All receptors derive from an adult woman who had mild COVID-19 (a few samples of this study predate the infection). Cell type and time point are not known.

This clonotype was counted ten times or more. J is TRBJ2-7 and V is TRBV20-1; 10 bases align to TRBD2. Germline V CDR1 and CDR2: DFQATT, SNEGSKA (reference sequence). The CDR3 has 13 amino acids. Unmatched junction bases numbered 6, after V lost 5 bases and J lost 5 bases. CDR3 protein: CSARTSGGNEQYF. The DNA of the CDR3 is TGCAGTGCTCGGACTAGCGGAGGAAACGAGCAGTACTTC.

This clonotype came up many times. The rearrangement joins TRBV27 to TRBJ1-5, with D maybe TRBD1 (5 bases). Germline V lookup: CDR1 MNHEY, CDR2 SMNVEV (reference sequence). Deletions cut 6 bases from V and 0 bases from J, with 18 bases between. The CDR3 spans 17 residues. The CDR3 is CASSPRRGGYSNQPQHF. CDR3 in DNA: TGTGCCAGCAGCCCCCGCCGGGGGGGGTATAGCAATCAGCCCCAGCATTTT.

In its sample, this clonotype was seen many times. The chain has TRBV20-1 and TRBJ2-7, with a tentative D call TRBD1 (8 bases). CDR3 length equals 14 residues. Germline values: CDR1 DFQATT, CDR2 SNEGSKA (reference sequence). V dropped 2 bases and J dropped 4 bases, with 15 bases sitting between them. The CDR3 is CSARYGQGGYEQYF. Written as DNA, the CDR3 is TGCAGTGCTAGATACGGACAGGGAGGGTACGAGCAGTACTTC.

This clonotype was observed many times. This chain links TRBV20-1 with TRBJ2-1; 9 nucleotides match TRBD2. V was clipped by 0 bases and J by 7 bases; unmatched bases: 13. CDR1 DFQATT and CDR2 SNEGSKA come from the germline V gene (reference sequence). The CDR3 is 17 residues long. Written as DNA, the CDR3 is TGCAGTGCTAGAGAGCTAGCGGGACGCCCGGGAAAGAATGAGCAGTTCTTC. Its protein product is CSARELAGRPGKNEQFF.

This clonotype was detected many times. The V and J genes are TRBV5-4 and TRBJ2-7; TRBD1 matches at 10 bases. Germline V gene data show CDR1 as SGHNT and CDR2 as YYREEE (reference sequence). The ends lost 2 bases at V and 3 bases at J; junction bases unmatched: 5. This CDR3 has 15 residues. The chain's CDR3 is CASSFRDRGRYEQYF. CDR3 nucleotides: TGTGCCAGCAGCTTCCGCGACAGGGGGCGCTACGAGCAGTACTTC.

This clonotype was observed at least ten times. Relative to the germline gene, one junction end is altered; a read error may explain this. The CDR3 spells CASTQKTGPNTGELFF. The CDR3 nucleotides read TGTGCCAGCACCCAAAAGACAGGACCAAACACCGGGGAGCTGTTTTTT. The chain combines TRBV3-1 with TRBJ2-2; tentative D call: TRBD1 (6 bases). The CDR3 sequence is 16 residues long. Per the germline V gene, CDR1 is LGHDT and CDR2 is YNNKEL (reference sequence). Drawing the rest from reference TRBV3-1 and TRBJ2-2, the complete variable domain is DTAVSQTPKYLVTQMGNDKSIKCEQNLGHDTMYWYKQDSKKFLKIMFSYNNKELIINETVPNRFSPKSPDKAHLNLHINSLELGDSAVYFCASTQKTGPNTGELFFGEGSRLTVL.

This clonotype was observed at least ten times. The chain has TRBV5-1 and TRBJ1-2; TRBD1 matches at 7 bases. This CDR3 has 15 amino acids. With 0 bases clipped from V and 6 bases from J, the junction kept 8 bases outside the gene matches. The germline V gene has CDR1 SGHRS and CDR2 YFSETQ. The CDR3, as DNA: TGCGCCAGCAGCTTGGAAGGGGGCTACCGGGATGGCTACACCTTC. Its protein is CASSLEGGYRDGYTF.

This clonotype was recorded many times. This chain connects TRBV20-1 to TRBJ2-3; D not certain. Germline V gene lookup returns CDR1 DFQATT and CDR2 SNEGSKA (reference sequence). This CDR3 comprises 16 residues. With 1 base removed from V and 0 bases from J, the gap between germline ends came to 14 bases. DNA of the CDR3: TGCAGTGCTAGAGCCCCCGCAGACCATAGCACAGATACGCAGTATTTT. This encodes CSARAPADHSTDTQYF.

This clonotype was detected many times. The rearrangement joins TRBV25-1 to TRBJ2-7; the D gene could be TRBD1 or TRBD2 (5 bases each). The DNA end is more similar to TRBJ2-5, so the J call may be wrong. Germline assignment: CDR1 MGHDK and CDR2 SYGVNS. This CDR3 comprises 18 residues. CDR3 sequence: CASSEPGPTTGRPTTQYF. In DNA form, the CDR3 reads TGTGCCAGCAGTGAACCCGGGCCTACGACGGGGCGCCCTACGACCCAGTACTTC.

This clonotype appeared many times. The chain recombines TRBV23-1 with TRBJ2-3; the match to TRBD2 covers 8 bases. TRBV23-1 is identified as an open reading frame with a role that is uncertain. V lost 4 bases and J lost 2; bases outside the gene matches: 23. This CDR3 has 21 amino acids. DNA for the CDR3: TGCGCCAGCAGTCGGGGCAATGGTGGGCGGGAGGACCAGTCGTCCACAGATACGCAGTATTTT. Its protein product is CASSRGNGGREDQSSTDTQYF.

This clonotype has at least ten counts. The chain recombines TRBV20-1 with TRBJ1-6; D remains unclear. Trimming removed 3 bases from V and 4 bases from J, with 10 bases in between. The CDR3 contains 14 residues. Germline assignment: CDR1 DFQATT and CDR2 SNEGSKA (reference sequence). The CDR3 nucleotides read TGCAGTGCTAGCGCTGGACTTTATAATTCACCCCTCCACTTT. Translating it yields CSASAGLYNSPLHF.

In this sample, this clonotype turned up many times. The V gene is TRBV12-3 or TRBV12-4, the J gene TRBJ2-1, with D maybe TRBD2 (7 bases). The V end lost 7 bases, the J end lost 9 bases, and 19 bases lay between the germline ends. This CDR3 comprises 14 residues. The CDR3 DNA follows: TGTGCCAGCACCCTCCTGGGGGGGCTTAGTGAGCAGTTCTTC. Its protein is CASTLLGGLSEQFF.

This clonotype has ten or more counts. V and J are TRBV19 and TRBJ2-5; a weak D match, TRBD1 (6 bases). V lost 5 bases, J lost 5 bases, and 18 bases lay in between. Germline V gene sequence: CDR1 LNHDA, CDR2 SQIVND (reference sequence). This CDR3 contains 15 residues. The CDR3 sequence: CASSPTRGTMETQYF. The CDR3 coding sequence is TGTGCCAGTAGTCCCACGCGAGGGACAATGGAGACCCAGTACTTC.

This clonotype was counted ten times or more. The chain's CDR3 is CASSPGQSNQPQHF. The CDR3 bases are TGTGCCAGCTCACCGGGACAGAGCAATCAGCCCCAGCATTTT. The J gene is TRBJ1-5, the V gene TRBV18; TRBD1 matches 7 bases. Germline CDR1 KGHSH, CDR2 LQKENI. CDR3 length: 14 residues. The V segment lost 3 bases and the J segment 1 base; nucleotides outside the gene matches: 0.

This clonotype was recorded at least ten times. V and J are TRBV5-1 and TRBJ1-6; D is ambiguous. The ends were cut back, 2 bases at V and 6 bases at J, with 18 bases in the middle. CDR3 length equals 17 residues. Germline assignment: CDR1 SGHRS and CDR2 YFSETQ. Here the CDR3 DNA reads TGCGCCAGCAGCTTCGACCGACTCTGGTCGGGTAATTCACCCCTCCACTTT. It encodes CASSFDRLWSGNSPLHF. Full variable domain (outside the CDR3, taken from reference TRBV5-1 and TRBJ1-6): KAGVTQTPRYLIKTRGQQVTLSCSPISGHRSVSWYQQTPGQGLQFLFEYFSETQRNKGNFPGRFSGRQFSNSRSEMNVSTLELGDSALYLCASSFDRLWSGNSPLHFGNGTRLTVT.

Ten or more counts support this clonotype. DNA for the CDR3: TGTGCCAGCAGCTCAGGGGGGGGGAATGAGCAGTTCTTC. Translating it yields CASSSGGGNEQFF. J is TRBJ2-1 and V is TRBV7-7, with D perhaps TRBD1 or TRBD2 (7 bases each). Trimming stripped 4 bases from V and 7 bases from J, with 11 bases between. This CDR3 has 13 amino acids. Germline V CDR1 and CDR2: SSHAT, FNYEAQ (reference sequence).

Ten or more counts support this clonotype. CDR3 loop: CASSGRTYRYNEQFF. The CDR3 coding sequence is TGTGCCAGCTCTGGAAGAACTTACCGTTACAATGAGCAGTTCTTC. The chain has TRBV6-2 or TRBV6-3 and TRBJ2-1; D is ambiguous. The CDR3 is made up of 15 amino acids. CDR1 MNHEY and CDR2 SVGEGT come from the germline V gene. The V end lost 8 bases, the J end lost 4 bases, and 18 bases lay between the germline ends.

The sample holds many counts of this clonotype. The chain joins TRBV27 to TRBJ1-2, with 11 bases identical to TRBD1. The V segment lost 6 bases and the J segment 7 bases; nucleotides outside the gene matches: 4. Per the germline V gene, CDR1 is MNHEY and CDR2 is SMNVEV (reference sequence). CDR3 length equals 13 residues. CDR3 loop: CASRWTGGGGYTF. DNA of the CDR3: TGTGCCAGCAGATGGACAGGGGGCGGTGGCTACACCTTC.

At least ten counts were recorded for this clonotype. The chain joins TRBV5-1 to TRBJ2-1; D unclear. The V and J ends lost 2 bases and 2 bases respectively, with 5 bases between them. Germline-derived CDR1 and CDR2 are SGHRS and YFSETQ. This CDR3 comprises 13 residues. CDR3 coding DNA: TGCGCCAGCAGCTTATGGGCCTACAATGAGCAGTTCTTC. Translated, it gives CASSLWAYNEQFF.

V usage is TRBV15 and J usage is TRBJ2-7; TRBD1 aligns across 8 bases. CDR1 is LNHNV, CDR2 YYDKDF, per germline (reference sequence). With V trimmed by 5 bases and J by 4 bases, 10 bases remained unmatched. CDR3 size: 15 residues. DNA of the CDR3: TGTGCCACCAGCGGAGGACAGGGCCGTACGTACGAGCAGTACTTC. Protein sequence: CATSGGQGRTYEQYF. The full variable domain, in which reference TRBV15 and TRBJ2-7 provide the parts outside the CDR3, is DAMVIQNPRYQVTQFGKPVTLSCSQTLNHNVMYWYQQKSSQAPKLLFHYYDKDFNNEADTPDNFQSRRPNTSFCFLDIRSPGLGDTAMYLCATSGGQGRTYEQYFGPGTRLTVT.

This clonotype was seen at least ten times. This sequence joins TRBV7-2 and TRBJ2-1; D not resolved. CDR1 SGHTA and CDR2 FQGNSA come from the germline V gene. There are 13 residues in the CDR3. V was pared by 3 bases and J by 5 bases, with 8 bases between. The CDR3 spells CASSFKDHNEQFF. DNA of the CDR3: TGTGCCAGCAGCTTTAAGGACCACAATGAGCAGTTCTTC.

This clonotype occurred many times. The chain uses TRBV29-1 and TRBJ2-3, with 8 nucleotides matching TRBD2. This CDR3 comprises 17 residues. The V segment lost 5 bases and the J segment 3 bases; nucleotides outside the gene matches: 16. Germline V lookup: CDR1 SQVTM, CDR2 ANQGSEA. CDR3 residues: CSVNFLGKRERTDTQYF. CDR3 coding DNA: TGCAGCGTTAACTTTTTGGGGAAGCGGGAGAGGACAGATACGCAGTATTTT.

This clonotype appeared many times. The chain links TRBV12-3 or TRBV12-4 to TRBJ1-3; D possibly corresponds to TRBD1 (5 bases). The CDR3 runs to 12 residues. Deletions cut 7 bases from V and 7 bases from J, with 11 bases between. The CDR3 region is CASTAGLNTIYF. CDR3 nucleotides: TGTGCCAGCACCGCAGGGTTGAACACCATATATTTT.

This clonotype is termed medium-sized (0.01 to 0.1%). This sequence joins TRBV7-2 and TRBJ2-1; D not resolved. Germline V lookup: CDR1 SGHTA, CDR2 FQGNSA. V dropped 1 base and J dropped 0 bases, with 7 bases sitting between them. The CDR3 has 15 amino acids. The chain's CDR3 is CASSLDYTSYNEQFF. The CDR3 DNA sequence: TGTGCCAGCAGCTTAGACTATACCTCCTACAATGAGCAGTTCTTC.

This clonotype was seen at least ten times. The chain employs TRBV6-2 or TRBV6-3 and TRBJ1-1; 7 nucleotides line up with TRBD1. The trim removed 5 bases at V and 0 bases at J, leaving 15 bases unmatched. This CDR3 has 18 amino acids. Germline CDR1 reads MNHEY; CDR2 reads SVGEGT. The CDR3 loop is CASSLGTVYFSMNTEAFF. The CDR3 DNA reads as TGTGCCAGCAGTCTTGGGACAGTCTACTTTTCAATGAACACTGAAGCTTTCTTT.

The sample holds a few counts of this clonotype. Being one base from a much bigger clone, this may be a read error. As DNA, the CDR3 is TGTGCCAGCAGCCCCTGGAGCTCCTATAAGTCACCCCTCCACTTT. Its protein product is CASSPWSSYKSPLHF. The chain recombines TRBV27 with TRBJ1-6; D gene ambiguous. The CDR3 has 15 residues. Germline V gene data show CDR1 as MNHEY and CDR2 as SMNVEV (reference sequence).

This clonotype was found many times. The junction does not match germline at one end; this may be a read error. The chain links TRBV27 to TRBJ2-1; possibly TRBD2 for D (5 bases). The CDR3 is 12 amino acids. From germline, CDR1 is MNHEY and CDR2 SMNVEV (reference sequence). CDR3 nucleotide sequence: TGTGCCAGCAGTTTAATCGGGGAAGAGCAGTTGTTC. Encoded protein: CASSLIGEEQLF.

This clonotype was recorded at least ten times. An end of the junction does not agree with germline; a read error may underlie this. The chain employs TRBV12-3 or TRBV12-4 and TRBJ2-1; 11 bases line up with TRBD2. The CDR3 sequence is 15 residues long. The CDR3 DNA sequence: TGTGCCAGCAGGTTAGCGGGAGGGTTCTACAATGAGCAGTTCTTC. Amino acids: CASRLAGGFYNEQFF.

This clonotype showed up many times. The gene calls are TRBV11-2 and TRBJ2-1; 8 bases fit TRBD2. In germline, CDR1 is SGHAT, CDR2 FQNNGV. The V segment lost 5 bases and the J segment 2 bases; nucleotides outside the gene matches: 17. The CDR3 length is 19 residues. The CDR3 DNA reads TGTGCCAGCAGCCCACTATTATTGGGGACTAGTCGGCCCTACAATGAGCAGTTCTTC. Its protein is CASSPLLLGTSRPYNEQFF.

This clonotype was counted at least ten times. The rearrangement uses TRBV11-2 and TRBJ1-2; D gene ambiguous. Germline V gene data show CDR1 as SGHAT and CDR2 as FQNNGV. The CDR3 extends over 12 amino acids. Trimming removed 5 bases from V and 14 bases from J, with 18 bases in between. The CDR3 DNA sequence: TGTGCCAGCAGCCCCGGCGCCCACCTGATAACCTTC. Protein product: CASSPGAHLITF.

This clonotype was detected many times. The rearrangement uses TRBV24-1 and TRBJ2-1; no firm D call. This CDR3 has 16 amino acids. Per the germline V gene, CDR1 is KGHDR and CDR2 is SFDVKD. V was clipped by 2 bases and J by 5 bases, with 15 bases between them. The CDR3 protein is CATSDYRPQHDNEQFF. The DNA for the CDR3 is TGTGCCACCAGTGATTATAGGCCCCAGCACGACAATGAGCAGTTCTTC.

This clonotype was detected many times. The chain employs TRBV27 and TRBJ1-1, with a possible D match to TRBD1 (6 bases). From germline, CDR1 is MNHEY and CDR2 SMNVEV (reference sequence). This CDR3 comprises 14 residues. V was shortened by 5 bases and J by 0 bases, with 10 bases between the two germline ends. The CDR3 coding sequence is TGTGCCAGCAGTCCGCACAGGGTGAACACTGAAGCTTTCTTT. Encoded protein: CASSPHRVNTEAFF.